This T cell receptor beta chain was found in a study of T cells in Graves' hyperthyroidism and ophthalmopathy. Study-level findings and limits: In validation, the model predicted ophthalmopathy. These predictions came a median about 6.5 months before onset.

V lost 3 bases, J lost 2 bases, and 11 bases lay in between. Looked up from germline, CDR1 is KGHSH and CDR2 is LQKENI. This CDR3 is 15 amino acids long. Amplified TCR beta CDR3 regions derived from RNA transcripts. Primed by the HTBI set, a first-round RT-PCR was run on the TCR CDR3. In TCRdb, the multiplex PCR reads were re-called with MiXCR into one record per CDR3 protein. The sample has about 700,000 distinct CDR3 sequences, approximately 14% seen once. Patients aged 18 to 65 had newly diagnosed hyperthyroidism that had lasted under 2 months. Patients were excluded for uncontrolled infection, other autoimmune disease, pregnancy or lactation. Of note for this clonotype: Its target is unknown.

The receptor was derived from a young woman with Graves' hyperthyroidism. This rearrangement joins TRBV18 to TRBJ2-1; D is perhaps TRBD1 (6 bases). Specimen: blood. The CDR3 coding sequence is TGTGCCAGCTCACCCTCTGGGACACCCTACAATGAGCAGTTCTTC. This codes for CASSPSGTPYNEQFF. Full variable domain (rest looked up from reference TRBV18 and TRBJ2-1): NAGVMQNPRHLVRRRGQEARLRCSPMKGHSHVYWYRQLPEEGLKFMVYLQKENIIDESGMPKERFSAEFPKEGPSILRIQQVVRGDSAAYFCASSPSGTPYNEQFFGPGTRLTVL.